This T cell receptor (beta chain) was retrieved from a study of somatic mutations in cytotoxic T cells in rheumatoid arthritis (dated by TCRdb to 2016 to 2017). Regarding the research as a whole: Some T-cell populations stained with V beta antibodies were sorted by flow on a FACSAria II or Sony SH800 to nearly 100% purity, with sorted V beta1+ cells additionally subjected to TCRB sequencing. For roughly 61 rheumatoid arthritis patients and 20 healthy controls, TCRB deep sequencing was carried out. Patient and control groups had essentially identical median ages. The study asked whether expanded CD8+ T-cell clones in newly diagnosed, untreated rheumatoid arthritis carry somatic mutations, and used TCRB deep sequencing to characterize clonality. The paper as a whole reports these results and caveats: An increase of CD8+ clonality with age was seen in patients (Spearman r ≈ 0.5) but not in healthy controls. No adjustment for multiple comparisons was made for the slight TRBV07 underrepresentation in patients. The expanded CD8+ clones had unknown antigen targets, and not appearing in virus-specific databases did not rule out that they were virus-specific. The largest CD8+ clone made up more than 20% of CD8+ cells in about an eighth of the roughly 65 patients, and blood and synovial fluid shared several identical CD8+ TCRB sequences. CD8+ T-cell clonality did not differ significantly between rheumatoid arthritis patients and age-matched healthy controls.

The CDR3 numbers 14 residues from cysteine through phenylalanine. Of all the DNA, just the CDR3 is kept, 42 bases in frame from base 1. Germline trimming: 8 bases from V, 9 bases from J; junction bases outside gene matches: 11. According to the germline V gene, CDR1 reads SGHVS and CDR2 reads FQNEAQ. Points on this clone: Its antigen specificity is not known. There are no base qualities to consult, and no much larger clone falls within one base.

Buffy coats from some 21 blood donors served as healthy controls, a group that was around 54% female with a median age of 56 years (range roughly 21-70). Flow cytometry confirmed the purity of CD4+ and CD8+ cells that had been isolated by positive magnetic bead selection on an AutoMACS. Peripheral blood mononuclear cells were isolated by Ficoll-Paque PLUS density gradient separation. Nucleospin Tissue or Tissue XS kits were used to extract DNA from CD4-enriched, CD8-enriched or PBMC samples, and a Qubit 2.0 fluorometer was used for quantification. Sequencing of TCRB CDR3 was done on genomic DNA with the immunoSEQ assay. In the original analysis: The analyses included only productive TCRB rearrangements. Defining a clone by its unique TCRB CDR3 sequence, the study calculated clonality as a productive clonality index derived from Shannon entropy. Repertoire overlap between two samples was calculated from the template counts of each clone relative to total templates per sample. V-gene usage from TCRB sequencing and V-gene usage measured by flow cytometry were correlated (Spearman r of approximately 0.62). The table comes from immuneACCESS by way of TCRdb, which keeps in-frame sequences with V and J called. Part of the clones is missing from these tables; in studies checked, under half for an unresolved V gene and the rest for unknown reasons. V and J calls and clone size come straight from that table; D and trimming were deduced from the DNA. This sample holds about 20,000 clones; around 68% were observed only once. The ten largest clonotypes hold roughly 5.3% of the sample.

The receptor was isolated from a man aged 60 to 75 in good health. This sequence uses TRBV7-8 and TRBJ2-3, and 10 bases in between align with TRBD1. Sequenced sample: CD8+ T cells sorted from blood. The CDR3 here reads CASPPGQGKKTQYF. The DNA sequence is as follows: TGTGCCAGCCCTCCGGGACAGGGGAAGAAAACGCAGTATTTT.